The T cell receptor beta chain described here comes from a study of CD8 T cells in Susac syndrome. The authors reverse transcribed roughly 0.5 to 1 ug RNA with random hexamers. With immunoSEQ multiplex PCR, TCR beta CDR3 was amplified across 54 Vbeta and 13 Jbeta. From the immunoSEQ multiplex PCR reads, TCRdb called clonotypes with MiXCR, one entry per CDR3 protein. This sample has about 440,000 distinct CDR3 sequences, with roughly 85% found just once. In blood CD8+ and CD4+ T cells, TCR beta underwent sequencing. This CDR3 contains 16 residues. In germline, CDR1 is SGHAT, CDR2 FQNNGV. V lost 4 bases and J lost 4, with 17 bases in between.

The chain has TRBV11-2 and TRBJ2-1, with a possible D match to TRBD2 (6 bases). This clonotype was sampled from a human donor with multiple sclerosis. Specimen: CD8+ T cells from PBMCs. The CDR3 here is CASSSGTHGLYNEQFF. The CDR3 DNA is TGTGCCAGCAGCTCCGGGACTCATGGTCTATACAATGAGCAGTTCTTC.